The 17 T cell receptor beta chains listed next were all sequenced from one sample in a study of cytomegalovirus exposure and HLA in healthy donors listed by TCRdb under 2017. Libraries were made using the immunoSEQ multiplex PCR assay. The multiplex PCR relied on a mix of 60 forward primers for TCR Vbeta segments and 13 reverse primers for TCR Jbeta segments. TCRdb carries this immuneACCESS record with in-frame sequences only. Its versions omit some clonotypes, under half of them owing to an unresolved V gene in the studies checked, with the rest unexplained. The sample profile shows about 170,000 clones; 62% of them were found once. Roughly 2.9% of the sample belongs to the ten largest clones. The sequenced material came from PBMCs. These receptors originate from a man aged 40-55 years in good health and CMV-seronegative.

This clone was recorded a few times. The DNA for the CDR3 is TGTGCCAGTAGTATAGGGGCGCAACGGGACAGGGTTTGGAAACTGTTTTTT. Protein: CASSIGAQRDRVWKLFF. V usage is TRBV19 and J usage is TRBJ1-4; 9 nucleotides match TRBD1. V trimming: 1 base; J trimming: 11 bases; junction bases outside the gene matches: 14. CDR1 is LNHDA, CDR2 SQIVND, per germline (reference sequence). The CDR3 totals 17 residues.

The chain links TRBV5-6 to TRBJ1-2; 10 bases align to TRBD1. Losses at the gene ends were 7 bases for V and 1 base for J; bases not matched to a gene: 7. Germline CDR1 is SGHDT and CDR2 is YYEEEE. The CDR3 runs to 15 residues. CDR3 coding DNA: TGTGCCAGCCGATCTTGGACAGGGGGTAACTATGGCTACACCTTC. Its protein product is CASRSWTGGNYGYTF. Full variable domain (remainder filled in from reference TRBV5-6 and TRBJ1-2): DAGVTQSPTHLIKTRGQQVTLRCSPKSGHDTVSWYQQALGQGPQFIFQYYEEEERQRGNFPDRFSGHQFPNYSSELNVNALLLGDSALYLCASRSWTGGNYGYTFGSGTRLTVV.

This sequence joins TRBV7-9 and TRBJ2-1; TRBD2 aligns across 7 bases. Per germline, CDR1 SEHNR and CDR2 FQNEAQ (reference sequence). CDR3 size: 18 residues. With 5 bases clipped from V and 0 bases from J, the junction kept 13 bases outside the gene matches. CDR3 region: CASSPSSLAEFSYNEQFF. DNA of the CDR3: TGTGCCAGCAGCCCGAGTTCGCTAGCGGAATTCTCCTACAATGAGCAGTTCTTC.

This clone came up a few times. V is TRBV6-5 and J is TRBJ1-4, with D possibly TRBD1 on 6 matching bases. The V gene's germline CDR1 is MNHEY and CDR2 SVGAGI. Trimming removed 5 bases from V and 0 bases from J, with 7 bases in between. CDR3 length: 14 residues. The DNA for the CDR3 is TGTGCCAGCAGTACAGGGACAACTAATGAAAAACTGTTTTTT. It specifies CASSTGTTNEKLFF.

J is TRBJ2-7 and V is TRBV10-3; 12 bases are a match to TRBD2. CDR3 length equals 15 residues. CDR1 and CDR2 (germline): ENHRY, SYGVKD. Trimming cost V 3 bases and J 5 bases; bases outside gene matches: 5. The CDR3 nucleotides read TGTGCCATCAGTGAAACTAGCGGGAGGATGAACGAGCAGTACTTC. Its protein product is CAISETSGRMNEQYF.

A few counts support this clone. The chain employs TRBV7-8 and TRBJ2-6; 10 nucleotides agree with TRBD2. V lost 3 bases and J lost 0; bases outside the gene matches: 11. This CDR3 region has 20 residues. The V gene's germline CDR1 is SGHVS and CDR2 FQNEAQ. CDR3 in DNA: TGTGCCAGCAGCTTCTATACTCTAGCGGGGGTGCGCTCTGGGGCCAACGTCCTGACTTTC. Encoded protein: CASSFYTLAGVRSGANVLTF.

The rearrangement links TRBV19 to TRBJ2-7; TRBD2 might be the D (5 bases). Germline values: CDR1 LNHDA, CDR2 SQIVND (reference sequence). The length of the CDR3 is 14 residues. V lost 7 bases and J lost 4, with 17 bases in between. The CDR3 sequence: CASTPGGGRYEQYF. The CDR3 DNA follows: TGTGCCAGTACCCCAGGCGGAGGAAGGTACGAGCAGTACTTC.

The genes are TRBV5-1 and TRBJ1-4; 7 positions match TRBD1. V was clipped by 3 bases and J by 8 bases; unmatched bases: 10. There are 15 residues in the CDR3. CDR1 is SGHRS and CDR2 is YFSETQ in the germline V gene. CDR3 protein: CASSSGTVGGEKLFF. CDR3 DNA: TGCGCCAGCAGCTCCGGGACAGTGGGTGGCGAAAAACTGTTTTTT. The entire variable domain, with the rest obtained from reference TRBV5-1 and TRBJ1-4, is as follows: KAGVTQTPRYLIKTRGQQVTLSCSPISGHRSVSWYQQTPGQGLQFLFEYFSETQRNKGNFPGRFSGRQFSNSRSEMNVSTLELGDSALYLCASSSGTVGGEKLFFGSGTQLSVL.

This clone was picked up a small number of times. The rearrangement uses TRBV19 and TRBJ1-5; D gene uncertain. The CDR3 extends over 14 amino acids. Per germline, CDR1 LNHDA and CDR2 SQIVND (reference sequence). V was clipped by 7 bases and J by 5 bases, with 15 bases between them. The CDR3 sequence is CASMSDKGDQPQHF. The CDR3 DNA reads TGTGCCAGTATGTCCGACAAAGGTGATCAGCCCCAGCATTTT.

The chain is built from TRBV18 and TRBJ1-5; TRBD1 is a possible D gene (6 bases). The V gene lost 3 bases and the J gene lost 10 bases, with 19 bases spanning the gap. CDR1 is KGHSH, CDR2 LQKENI, per germline. The CDR3 covers 15 residues. CDR3 amino acids: CASSPFGDTQNPQHF. The CDR3 coding sequence is TGTGCCAGCTCACCGTTCGGGGACACCCAGAACCCCCAGCATTTT. Full variable domain (remainder filled in from reference TRBV18 and TRBJ1-5): NAGVMQNPRHLVRRRGQEARLRCSPMKGHSHVYWYRQLPEEGLKFMVYLQKENIIDESGMPKERFSAEFPKEGPSILRIQQVVRGDSAAYFCASSPFGDTQNPQHFGDGTRLSIL.

CDR3 region: CAISDQTGANQPQHF. CDR3 nucleotides: TGTGCCATCAGCGATCAAACAGGGGCCAATCAGCCCCAGCATTTT. The chain combines TRBV10-3 with TRBJ1-5, with 7 bases lining up with TRBD1. Germline V gene lookup returns CDR1 ENHRY and CDR2 SYGVKD. The CDR3 is made up of 15 amino acids. V shed 6 bases, J shed 3 bases, and the junction held 8 bases outside the gene matches.

V gene TRBV6-1 combines with J gene TRBJ2-7, with TRBD1 as a possible D gene (6 bases). Germline CDR1 and CDR2: MNHNS and SASEGT. Trimming removed 0 bases from V and 5 bases from J, with 14 bases in between. The CDR3 has 15 residues. CDR3 in amino acids: CASSEALDRRNEQYF. The CDR3 DNA reads as TGTGCCAGCAGTGAAGCGCTAGACAGGAGGAACGAGCAGTACTTC.

The gene calls are TRBV25-1 and TRBJ2-5; the match to TRBD1 covers 11 bases. The CDR3 loop spans 17 amino acids. Trimming took 3 bases from V and 4 from J; bases not matched to a gene: 10. CDR1 and CDR2 (germline): MGHDK, SYGVNS. Here the CDR3 DNA reads TGTGCCAGCAGTGAGCTCCCGGGGACAGGGGGACCAGAGACCCAGTACTTC. Protein product: CASSELPGTGGPETQYF.

In its sample, this clone was seen once. The rearrangement links TRBV6-5 to TRBJ2-5; 10 nucleotides line up with TRBD2. CDR1 is MNHEY and CDR2 is SVGAGI in the germline V gene. Unmatched junction bases numbered 7, after V lost 10 bases and J lost 2 bases. The CDR3 extends over 14 amino acids. CDR3 coding DNA: TGTGCCATTCTTAGCGGGGGGCAGCAAGAGACCCAGTACTTC. This translates into CAILSGGQQETQYF.

This chain joins TRBV11-2 and TRBJ2-1; 7 positions match TRBD1. V shed 4 bases, J shed 9 bases, and the junction held 6 bases outside the gene matches. The germline gives CDR1 SGHAT, CDR2 FQNNGV. This CDR3 is built from 13 residues. CDR3 DNA sequence: TGTGCCAGCAGCTCGGGACAGTTCGGTGAGCAGTTCTTC. This codes for CASSSGQFGEQFF.

A word on this clone: This clone may be a read error of a much larger clone one base away. The chain uses TRBV10-3 and TRBJ1-1; 8 nucleotides align to TRBD1. Looked up from germline, CDR1 is ENHRY and CDR2 is SYGVKD. The CDR3 has 14 residues. V trimming: 6 bases; J trimming: 1 base; junction bases outside the gene matches: 4. The CDR3 reads CAISPGQGNTEAFF. CDR3 nucleotides: TGTGCCATCAGCCCTGGACAGGGGAACACTGAAGCTTTCTTT.

The V gene is TRBV6-1, the J gene TRBJ2-1, with 11 bases identical to TRBD2. The J segment lost 4 bases and the V segment lost 10 bases, leaving 9 bases of the junction unmatched. Germline V gene data show CDR1 as MNHNS and CDR2 as SASEGT. The CDR3 length is 15 residues. This CDR3 reads CATETSGALYNEQFF. CDR3 DNA sequence: TGTGCCACCGAGACTAGCGGGGCCTTGTACAATGAGCAGTTCTTC.